What follows are 20 T cell receptor beta chains derived from one specimen sequenced in a study of T cells in Graves' hyperthyroidism and ophthalmopathy. There were TCR beta CDR3 regions amplified from RNA transcripts. Researchers ran a first-round RT-PCR on the TCR CDR3 using the HTBI primer set. TCRdb processed the multiplex PCR reads anew with MiXCR; each CDR3 protein has one entry. The sample shows over 700,000 distinct CDR3 sequences, about 38% of them seen only once. The sequenced material came from blood. Every receptor here comes from a young man with Graves' hyperthyroidism.

This clonotype has ten or more counts. The CDR3 nucleotides read TGTGCCAGCACCAGGAGTGGCGGCTACACCTTC. This encodes CASTRSGGYTF. V is TRBV12-3 or TRBV12-4 and J is TRBJ1-2, with D hard to call. The CDR3 loop spans 11 amino acids. Trimming stripped 7 bases from V and 8 bases from J, with 11 bases between.

CDR3 nucleotides: TGCAGTGCTACAAGGGTAGCCCACTCCTACGAGCAGTACTTC. Its translation: CSATRVAHSYEQYF. The chain is built from TRBV20-1 and TRBJ2-7; unclear D gene. CDR1 DFQATT and CDR2 SNEGSKA come from the germline V gene (reference sequence). The V end was cut by 4 bases, the J end by 0 bases, with 13 bases between. The CDR3 runs 14 residues.

This clonotype was seen at least ten times. The chain is built from TRBV15 and TRBJ1-4, with 7 bases matching TRBD1. The CDR3 covers 16 residues. V was clipped by 0 bases and J by 6 bases; unmatched bases: 7. The germline V gene encodes CDR1 LNHNV and CDR2 YYDKDF (reference sequence). CDR3 residues: CATSRDRQGGYEKLFF. The CDR3 DNA reads as TGTGCCACCAGCAGAGACCGACAGGGAGGGTATGAAAAACTGTTTTTT.

V is TRBV12-3 or TRBV12-4 and J is TRBJ1-1; D is unclear. V was clipped by 5 bases and J by 5 bases, with 12 bases between them. This CDR3 comprises 13 residues. The CDR3 sequence is CASSVGRSTEAFF. The CDR3 DNA reads TGTGCCAGCAGTGTAGGGAGATCAACTGAAGCTTTCTTT.

The table lists this clonotype with a few counts. CDR3 residues: CASSSGVQGTHYEQYF. The DNA of the CDR3 is TGTGCCAGCAGCTCCGGGGTACAGGGGACCCACTACGAGCAGTACTTC. This chain uses TRBV7-9 with TRBJ2-7, with 7 bases matching TRBD1. With V trimmed by 4 bases and J by 3 bases, 12 bases remained unmatched. The V gene's germline CDR1 is SEHNR and CDR2 FQNEAQ (reference sequence). CDR3 length: 16 residues.

The V call is TRBV15, the J call TRBJ1-1, with 10 bases identical to TRBD1. V lost 3 bases to trimming and J lost 6 bases; unmatched junction nucleotides: 10. CDR1 LNHNV and CDR2 YYDKDF come from the germline V gene (reference sequence). The CDR3 has 16 amino acids. For the CDR3, the DNA is TGTGCCACCAGCAGCAAAGGGACAGGGGCGATGGCTGAAGCTTTCTTT. The encoded protein is CATSSKGTGAMAEAFF.

The rearrangement joins TRBV25-1 to TRBJ2-7; D is perhaps TRBD1 (5 bases). The length of the CDR3 is 14 residues. CDR1 is MGHDK and CDR2 is SYGVNS in the germline V gene. V lost 5 bases and J 7 bases, leaving 18 bases between the germline ends. The CDR3 nucleotides are TGTGCCAGCAGTTACGCAGGGCATCTGGGGGAGCAGTACTTC. Protein sequence: CASSYAGHLGEQYF.

The count of this clonotype is one. The chain is built from TRBV29-1 and TRBJ2-3; TRBD1 is a possible D gene (6 bases). V dropped 4 bases and J dropped 1 base, with 9 bases sitting between them. Germline CDR1 and CDR2: SQVTM and ANQGSEA. CDR3 size: 13 residues. CDR3 residues: CSVVRTGTDTQYF. In DNA form, the CDR3 reads TGCAGCGTTGTGAGGACAGGCACAGATACGCAGTATTTT.

This clonotype was found many times. This rearrangement joins TRBV10-3 to TRBJ1-1; 8 positions agree with TRBD1. V was clipped by 10 bases and J by 3 bases; unmatched bases: 7. The CDR3 contains 13 residues. The germline V gene has CDR1 ENHRY and CDR2 SYGVKD. In nucleotides, the CDR3 is TGTGCCAGGCAACAGGGGGAAGACACTGAAGCTTTCTTT. It yields the protein CARQQGEDTEAFF.

This clonotype was found many times. This chain links TRBV7-2 with TRBJ2-6; D not certain. The length of the CDR3 is 14 residues. The germline V and J ends were trimmed by 3 bases and 1 base, with 4 bases remaining between them. Germline assignment: CDR1 SGHTA and CDR2 FQGNSA. This CDR3 is CASSFQSGANVLTF. The CDR3 DNA sequence: TGTGCCAGCAGCTTCCAATCTGGGGCCAACGTCCTGACTTTC. Together with reference TRBV7-2 and TRBJ2-6, the CDR3 gives the full variable domain: GAGVSQSPSNKVTEKGKDVELRCDPISGHTALYWYRQSLGQGLEFLIYFQGNSAPDKSGLPSDRFSAERTGGSVSTLTIQRTQQEDSAVYLCASSFQSGANVLTFGAGSRLTVL.

This clonotype was observed at least ten times. The chain uses TRBV7-6 and TRBJ2-7, with 9 bases that match TRBD1. The germline CDR1 and CDR2 sequences are SGHVS and FNYEAQ. The ends lost 3 bases at V and 1 base at J; junction bases unmatched: 7. The CDR3 sequence is 16 residues long. The CDR3, as DNA: TGTGCCAGCAGCTTGGGACAGGGAAACCCATCCTACGAGCAGTACTTC. Protein sequence: CASSLGQGNPSYEQYF. The complete variable domain, with remaining parts taken from reference TRBV7-6 and TRBJ2-7, reads GAGVSQSPRYKVTKRGQDVALRCDPISGHVSLYWYRQALGQGPEFLTYFNYEAQQDKSGLPNDRFSAERPEGSISTLTIQRTEQRDSAMYRCASSLGQGNPSYEQYFGPGTRLTVT.

This clonotype showed up many times. This chain connects TRBV12-3 or TRBV12-4 to TRBJ2-6; D gene uncertain. This CDR3 region has 13 residues. Trimming left V 11 bases short and J 0 bases short, with 8 bases between. CDR3 DNA: TGTGCCGTCTGGGACTCTGGGGCCAACGTCCTGACTTTC. Encoded protein: CAVWDSGANVLTF.

This clonotype was observed at least ten times. The J gene is TRBJ1-2, the V gene TRBV13, with 7 bases that match TRBD1. This CDR3 has 14 amino acids. Germline lookup yields CDR1 PRHDT and CDR2 FYEKMQ (reference sequence). V shed 6 bases, J shed 6 bases, and the junction held 10 bases outside the gene matches. The CDR3 loop reads CASSSLTGLHGYTF. The DNA of the CDR3 is TGTGCCAGCAGTTCCCTGACAGGGCTTCATGGCTACACCTTC.

This sequence joins TRBV7-9 and TRBJ1-4; D unresolved. With 1 base removed from V and 4 bases from J, the gap between germline ends came to 7 bases. CDR3 size: 14 residues. CDR1 is SEHNR and CDR2 is FQNEAQ in the germline V gene (reference sequence). The CDR3 spells CASSLGADNEKLFF. CDR3 DNA: TGTGCCAGCAGCTTAGGGGCGGATAATGAAAAACTGTTTTTT.

Details on this clonotype: The junction and the germline gene differ at one end; a read error may be behind it. This rearrangement joins TRBV10-3 to TRBJ2-7; the D is unclear. The CDR3 spans 12 residues. Germline V gene data show CDR1 as ENHRY and CDR2 as SYGVKD. CDR3 amino acids: CASSYESNEQYF. Written as DNA, the CDR3 is TGTGCCAGCAGTTACGAGAGTAACGAGCAGTACTTC.

V and J are TRBV6-5 and TRBJ2-3; 9 bases map to TRBD2. The V gene's germline CDR1 is MNHEY and CDR2 SVGAGI. Trimming cost V 4 bases and J 4 bases; bases outside gene matches: 6. This CDR3 region has 15 residues. CDR3: CASSSPAGGADTQYF. CDR3 sequence (DNA): TGTGCCAGCAGTTCCCCCGCGGGAGGGGCAGATACGCAGTATTTT.

The chain recombines TRBV5-1 with TRBJ2-3; perhaps D is TRBD1 or TRBD2 (6 bases each). Germline V lookup: CDR1 SGHRS, CDR2 YFSETQ. V was pared by 2 bases and J by 2 bases, with 12 bases between. CDR3 length: 15 residues. DNA for the CDR3: TGCGCCAGCAGCTTCGGGGGCCGAAACACAGATACGCAGTATTTT. It yields the protein CASSFGGRNTDTQYF. Together with reference TRBV5-1 and TRBJ2-3, the CDR3 gives the full variable domain: KAGVTQTPRYLIKTRGQQVTLSCSPISGHRSVSWYQQTPGQGLQFLFEYFSETQRNKGNFPGRFSGRQFSNSRSEMNVSTLELGDSALYLCASSFGGRNTDTQYFGPGTRLTVL.

This clonotype occurred a few times. This sequence joins TRBV4-2 and TRBJ2-7; D gene unclear. The CDR3 length is 13 residues. CDR1 is LGHNA and CDR2 is YNFKEQ in the germline V gene. Trimming stripped 1 base from V and 7 bases from J, with 11 bases between. The CDR3 reads CASSQGRSEEQYF. The CDR3 DNA reads TGTGCCAGCAGCCAAGGCAGGTCAGAAGAGCAGTACTTC.

The rearrangement joins TRBV14 to TRBJ1-1; weak D call: TRBD1 (5 bases). Germline CDR1 SGHDN, CDR2 FVKESK. The CDR3 runs 14 residues. Between the trimmed V and J ends, which lost 4 bases and 6 bases, there was a span of 15 bases. For the CDR3, the DNA is TGTGCCAGCAGCCCAGCCGGGACTCTCGCTGAAGCTTTCTTT. Its protein product is CASSPAGTLAEAFF.

This clonotype showed up just a few times. J is TRBJ2-2 and V is TRBV7-2; D is unclear. The length of the CDR3 is 14 residues. Germline CDR1 reads SGHTA; CDR2 reads FQGNSA. The V gene lost 1 base and the J gene lost 6 bases, with 9 bases spanning the gap. CDR3 sequence reads: CASSLGTLPGELFF. CDR3 sequence (DNA): TGTGCCAGCAGCTTAGGTACCCTCCCCGGGGAGCTGTTTTTT.